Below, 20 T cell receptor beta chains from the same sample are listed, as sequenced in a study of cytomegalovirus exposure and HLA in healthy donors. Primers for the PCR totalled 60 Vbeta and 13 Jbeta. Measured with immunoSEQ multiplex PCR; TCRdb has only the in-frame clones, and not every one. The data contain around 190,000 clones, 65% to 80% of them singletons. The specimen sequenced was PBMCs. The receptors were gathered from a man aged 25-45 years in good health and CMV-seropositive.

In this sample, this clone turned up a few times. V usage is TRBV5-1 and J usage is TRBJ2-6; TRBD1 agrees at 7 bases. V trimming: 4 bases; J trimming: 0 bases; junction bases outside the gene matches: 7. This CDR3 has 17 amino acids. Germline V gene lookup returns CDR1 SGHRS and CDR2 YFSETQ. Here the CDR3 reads CASSRTTGFSGANVLTF. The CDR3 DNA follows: TGCGCCAGCAGCCGCACGACAGGGTTCTCTGGGGCCAACGTCCTGACTTTC.

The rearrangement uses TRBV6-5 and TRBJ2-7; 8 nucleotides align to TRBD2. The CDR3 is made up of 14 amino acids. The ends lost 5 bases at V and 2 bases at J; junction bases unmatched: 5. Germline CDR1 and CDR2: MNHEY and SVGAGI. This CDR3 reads CASSGTSNAYEQYF. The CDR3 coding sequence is TGTGCCAGCAGTGGGACTAGTAACGCCTACGAGCAGTACTTC.

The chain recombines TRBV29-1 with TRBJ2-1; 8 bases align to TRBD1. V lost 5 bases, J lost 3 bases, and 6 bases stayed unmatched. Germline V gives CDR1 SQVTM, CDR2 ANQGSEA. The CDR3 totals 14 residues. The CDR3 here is CSVRQGRHYNEQFF. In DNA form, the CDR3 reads TGCAGCGTTAGACAGGGGAGGCACTACAATGAGCAGTTCTTC.

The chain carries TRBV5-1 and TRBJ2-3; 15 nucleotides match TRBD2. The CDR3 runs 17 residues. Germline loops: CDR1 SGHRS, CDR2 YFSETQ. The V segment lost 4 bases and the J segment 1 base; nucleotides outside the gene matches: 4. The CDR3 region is CASSRGLAGGGTDTQYF. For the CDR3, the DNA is TGCGCCAGCAGCCGAGGACTAGCGGGGGGGGGCACAGATACGCAGTATTTT.

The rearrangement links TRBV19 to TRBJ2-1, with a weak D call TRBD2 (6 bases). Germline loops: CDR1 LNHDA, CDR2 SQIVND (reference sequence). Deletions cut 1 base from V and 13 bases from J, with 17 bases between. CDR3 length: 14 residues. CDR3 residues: CASSIAYHSGTQFF. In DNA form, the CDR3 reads TGTGCCAGTAGTATAGCATACCACTCCGGGACTCAGTTCTTC.

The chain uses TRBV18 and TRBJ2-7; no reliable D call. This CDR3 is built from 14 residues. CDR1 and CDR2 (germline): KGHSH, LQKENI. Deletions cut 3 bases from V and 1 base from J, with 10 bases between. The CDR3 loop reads CASSPGTVSYEQYF. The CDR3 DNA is TGTGCCAGCTCACCGGGCACAGTTTCCTACGAGCAGTACTTC. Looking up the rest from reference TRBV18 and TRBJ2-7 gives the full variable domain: NAGVMQNPRHLVRRRGQEARLRCSPMKGHSHVYWYRQLPEEGLKFMVYLQKENIIDESGMPKERFSAEFPKEGPSILRIQQVVRGDSAAYFCASSPGTVSYEQYFGPGTRLTVT.

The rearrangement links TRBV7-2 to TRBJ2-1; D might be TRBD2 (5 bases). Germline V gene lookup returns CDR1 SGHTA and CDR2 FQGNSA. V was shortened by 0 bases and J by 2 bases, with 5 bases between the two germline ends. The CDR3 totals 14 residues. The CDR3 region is CASSLAGTYNEQFF. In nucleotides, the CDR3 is TGTGCCAGCAGCTTAGCCGGGACCTACAATGAGCAGTTCTTC.

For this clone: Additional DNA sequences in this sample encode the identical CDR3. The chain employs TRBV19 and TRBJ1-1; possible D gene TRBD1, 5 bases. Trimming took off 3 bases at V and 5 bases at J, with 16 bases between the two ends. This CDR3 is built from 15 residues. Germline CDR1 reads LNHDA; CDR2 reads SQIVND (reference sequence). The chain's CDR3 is CASSMMGGSSTEAFF. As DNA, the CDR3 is TGTGCCAGTAGTATGATGGGGGGGTCGTCAACTGAAGCTTTCTTT.

The CDR3 reads CSVEIGGADTQYF. The CDR3 DNA reads as TGCAGCGTTGAGATAGGGGGTGCAGATACGCAGTATTTT. The chain employs TRBV29-1 and TRBJ2-3; D may be TRBD1 (6 bases). Trimming took off 3 bases at V and 4 bases at J, with 11 bases between the two ends. The CDR3 covers 13 residues. Germline CDR1 and CDR2: SQVTM and ANQGSEA.

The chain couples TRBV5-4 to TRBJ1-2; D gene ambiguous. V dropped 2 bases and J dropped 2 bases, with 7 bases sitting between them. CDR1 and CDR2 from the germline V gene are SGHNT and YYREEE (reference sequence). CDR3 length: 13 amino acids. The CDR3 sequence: CASSLEGNYGYTF. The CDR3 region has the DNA TGTGCCAGCAGCTTAGAGGGAAACTATGGCTACACCTTC.

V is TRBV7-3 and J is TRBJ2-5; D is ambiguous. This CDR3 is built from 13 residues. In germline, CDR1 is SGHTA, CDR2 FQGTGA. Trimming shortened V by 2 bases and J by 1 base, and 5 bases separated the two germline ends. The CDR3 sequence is CASSLGGQETQYF. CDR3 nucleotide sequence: TGTGCCAGCAGCTTAGGCGGCCAAGAGACCCAGTACTTC.

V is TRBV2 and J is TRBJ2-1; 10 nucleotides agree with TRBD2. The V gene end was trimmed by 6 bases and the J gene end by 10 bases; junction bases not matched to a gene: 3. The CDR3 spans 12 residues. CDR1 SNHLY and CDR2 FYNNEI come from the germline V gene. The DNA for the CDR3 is TGTGCCAGCAGCTCACTAGCGGGGGAGCAGTTCTTC. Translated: CASSSLAGEQFF.

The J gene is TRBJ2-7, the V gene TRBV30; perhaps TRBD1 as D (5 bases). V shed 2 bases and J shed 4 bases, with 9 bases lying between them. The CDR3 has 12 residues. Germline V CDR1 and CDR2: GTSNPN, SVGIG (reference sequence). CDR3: CAWSPRQYEQYF. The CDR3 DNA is TGTGCCTGGAGTCCCCGACAGTACGAGCAGTACTTC.

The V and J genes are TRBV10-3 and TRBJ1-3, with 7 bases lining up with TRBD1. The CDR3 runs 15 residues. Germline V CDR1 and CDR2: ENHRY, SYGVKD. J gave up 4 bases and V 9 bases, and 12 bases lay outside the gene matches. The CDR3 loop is CAMSREGGQGNTIYF. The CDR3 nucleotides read TGTGCCATGTCCAGGGAAGGGGGCCAAGGAAACACCATATATTTT.

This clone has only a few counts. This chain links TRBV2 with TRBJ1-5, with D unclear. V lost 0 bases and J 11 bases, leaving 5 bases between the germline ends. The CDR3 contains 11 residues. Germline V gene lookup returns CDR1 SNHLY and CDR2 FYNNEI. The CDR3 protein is CASSEARAQHF. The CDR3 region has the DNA TGTGCCAGCAGTGAAGCGCGGGCCCAGCATTTT. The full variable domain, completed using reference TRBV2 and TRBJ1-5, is EPEVTQTPSHQVTQMGQEVILRCVPISNHLYFYWYRQILGQKVEFLVSFYNNEISEKSEIFDDQFSVERPDGSNFTLKIRSTKLEDSAMYFCASSEARAQHFGDGTRLSIL.

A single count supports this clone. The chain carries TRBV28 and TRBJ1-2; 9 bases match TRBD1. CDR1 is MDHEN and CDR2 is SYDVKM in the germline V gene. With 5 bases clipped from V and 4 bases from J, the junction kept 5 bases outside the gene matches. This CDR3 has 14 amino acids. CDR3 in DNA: TGTGCCAGCAGTCACAGGGGGCGCGGCTATGGCTACACCTTC. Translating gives CASSHRGRGYGYTF.

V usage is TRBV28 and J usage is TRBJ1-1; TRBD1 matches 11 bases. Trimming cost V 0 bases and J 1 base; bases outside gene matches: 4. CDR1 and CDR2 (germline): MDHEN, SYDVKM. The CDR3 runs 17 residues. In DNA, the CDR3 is TGTGCCAGCAGTTTATGGGTCGGGACAGGGGGGAACACTGAAGCTTTCTTT. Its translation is CASSLWVGTGGNTEAFF.

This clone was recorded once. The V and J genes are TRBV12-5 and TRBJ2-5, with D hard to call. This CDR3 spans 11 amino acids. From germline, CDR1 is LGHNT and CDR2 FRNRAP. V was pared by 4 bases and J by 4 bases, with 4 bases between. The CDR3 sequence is CASGWPETQYF. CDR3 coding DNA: TGTGCTAGTGGTTGGCCAGAGACCCAGTACTTC.

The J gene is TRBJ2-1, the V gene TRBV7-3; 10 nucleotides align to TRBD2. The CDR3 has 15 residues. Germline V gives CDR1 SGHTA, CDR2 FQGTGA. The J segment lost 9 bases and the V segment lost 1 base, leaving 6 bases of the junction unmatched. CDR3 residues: CASSLKAGGPIEQFF. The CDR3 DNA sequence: TGTGCCAGCAGCTTAAAAGCGGGAGGGCCCATTGAGCAGTTCTTC.

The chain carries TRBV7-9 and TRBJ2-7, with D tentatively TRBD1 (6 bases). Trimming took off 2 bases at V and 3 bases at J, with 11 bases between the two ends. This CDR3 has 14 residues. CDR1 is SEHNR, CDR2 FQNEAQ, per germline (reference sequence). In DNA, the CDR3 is TGTGCCAGCAGCTTACGCAGGGACAACTACGAGCAGTACTTC. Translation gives CASSLRRDNYEQYF.